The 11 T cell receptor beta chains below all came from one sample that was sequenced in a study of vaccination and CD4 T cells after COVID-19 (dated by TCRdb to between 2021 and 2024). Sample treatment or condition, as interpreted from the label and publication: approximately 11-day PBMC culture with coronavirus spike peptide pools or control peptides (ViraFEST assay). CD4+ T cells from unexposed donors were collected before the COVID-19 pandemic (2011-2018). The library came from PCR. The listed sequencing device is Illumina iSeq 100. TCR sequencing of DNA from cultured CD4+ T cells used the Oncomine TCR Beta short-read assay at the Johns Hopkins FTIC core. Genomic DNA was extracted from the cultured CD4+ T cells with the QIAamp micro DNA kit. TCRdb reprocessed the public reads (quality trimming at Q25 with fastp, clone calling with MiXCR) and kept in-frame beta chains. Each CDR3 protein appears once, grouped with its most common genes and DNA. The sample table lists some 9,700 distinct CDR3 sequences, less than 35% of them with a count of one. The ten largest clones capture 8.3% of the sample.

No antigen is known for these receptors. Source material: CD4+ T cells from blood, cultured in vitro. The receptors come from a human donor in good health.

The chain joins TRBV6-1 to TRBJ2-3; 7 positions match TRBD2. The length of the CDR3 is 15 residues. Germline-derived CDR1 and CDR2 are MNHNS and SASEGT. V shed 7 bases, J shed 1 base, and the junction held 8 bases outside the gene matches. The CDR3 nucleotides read TGTGCCAGCATTTCTAGCGGTGTTCGCACAGATACGCAGTATTTT. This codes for CASISSGVRTDTQYF.

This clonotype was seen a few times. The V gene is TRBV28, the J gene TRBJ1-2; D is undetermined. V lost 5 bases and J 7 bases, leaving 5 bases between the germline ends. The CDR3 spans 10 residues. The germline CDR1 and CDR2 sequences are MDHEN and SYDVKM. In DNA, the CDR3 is TGTGCCAGCAGTGCCGTTGGCTACACCTTC. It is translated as CASSAVGYTF.

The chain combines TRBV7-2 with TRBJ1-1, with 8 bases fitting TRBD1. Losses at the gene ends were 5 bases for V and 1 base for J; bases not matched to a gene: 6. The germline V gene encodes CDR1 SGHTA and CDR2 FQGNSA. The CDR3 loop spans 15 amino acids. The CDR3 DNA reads TGTGCCAGCAGCCGCAGGACAGGGCAGAACACTGAAGCTTTCTTT. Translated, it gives CASSRRTGQNTEAFF.

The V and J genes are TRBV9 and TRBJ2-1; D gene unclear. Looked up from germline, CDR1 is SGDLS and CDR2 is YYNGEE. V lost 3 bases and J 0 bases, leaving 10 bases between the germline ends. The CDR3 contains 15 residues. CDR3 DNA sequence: TGTGCCAGCAGCGGAGGCAGGTACTCCTACAATGAGCAGTTCTTC. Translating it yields CASSGGRYSYNEQFF.

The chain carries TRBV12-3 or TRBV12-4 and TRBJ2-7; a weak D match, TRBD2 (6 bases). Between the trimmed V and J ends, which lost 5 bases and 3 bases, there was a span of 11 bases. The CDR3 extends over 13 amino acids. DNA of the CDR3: TGTGCCAGCAGTCTAAGGCGGGGCTACGAGCAGTACTTC. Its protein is CASSLRRGYEQYF.

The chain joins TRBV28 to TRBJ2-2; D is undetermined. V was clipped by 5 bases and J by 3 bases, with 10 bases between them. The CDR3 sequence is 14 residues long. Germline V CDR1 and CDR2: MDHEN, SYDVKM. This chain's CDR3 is CASSPTIHTGELFF. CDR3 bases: TGTGCCAGCAGTCCCACCATTCACACCGGGGAGCTGTTTTTT. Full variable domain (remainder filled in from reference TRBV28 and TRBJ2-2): DVKVTQSSRYLVKRTGEKVFLECVQDMDHENMFWYRQDPGLGLRLIYFSYDVKMKEKGDIPEGYSVSREKKERFSLILESASTNQTSMYLCASSPTIHTGELFFGEGSRLTVL.

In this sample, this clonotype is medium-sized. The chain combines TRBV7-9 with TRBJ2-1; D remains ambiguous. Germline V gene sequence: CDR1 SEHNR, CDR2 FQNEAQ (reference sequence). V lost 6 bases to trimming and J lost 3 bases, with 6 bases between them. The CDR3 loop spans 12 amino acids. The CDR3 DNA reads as TGTGCCAGCAGTTGGAACTACAATGAGCAGTTCTTC. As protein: CASSWNYNEQFF.

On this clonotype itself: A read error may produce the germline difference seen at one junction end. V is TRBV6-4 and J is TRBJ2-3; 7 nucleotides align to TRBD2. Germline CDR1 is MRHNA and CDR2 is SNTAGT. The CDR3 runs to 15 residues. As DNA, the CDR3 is TGTGCCAGCAGTGACATAGCGGGTAGCACAGATTCGCAGTATTTT. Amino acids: CASSDIAGSTDSQYF.

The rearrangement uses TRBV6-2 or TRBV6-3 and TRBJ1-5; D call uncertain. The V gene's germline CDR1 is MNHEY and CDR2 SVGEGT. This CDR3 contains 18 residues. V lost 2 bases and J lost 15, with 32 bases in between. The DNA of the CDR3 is TGTGCCAGCAGTTACGGTAGCAATCAGCCCCAGCCCCCCCAGCATCGGCATTTT. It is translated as CASSYGSNQPQPPQHRHF.

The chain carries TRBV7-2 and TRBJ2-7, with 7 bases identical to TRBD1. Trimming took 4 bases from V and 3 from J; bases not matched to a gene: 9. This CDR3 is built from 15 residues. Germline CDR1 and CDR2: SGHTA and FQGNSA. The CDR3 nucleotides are TGTGCCAGCAGCTCCCCCCGGACAGGAGTCTACGAGCAGTACTTC. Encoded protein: CASSSPRTGVYEQYF.

CDR3 in amino acids: CASSHSGGVQPQHF. As DNA, the CDR3 is TGTGCCAGCAGCCATTCAGGGGGGGTTCAGCCCCAGCATTTT. The rearrangement links TRBV7-2 to TRBJ1-5, with TRBD1 matching over 7 bases. J was trimmed by 6 bases and V by 5 bases; bases with no gene match: 7. Germline V gives CDR1 SGHTA, CDR2 FQGNSA. The CDR3 covers 14 residues. Filled out from reference TRBV7-2 and TRBJ1-5, the complete variable domain reads GAGVSQSPSNKVTEKGKDVELRCDPISGHTALYWYRQSLGQGLEFLIYFQGNSAPDKSGLPSDRFSAERTGGSVSTLTIQRTQQEDSAVYLCASSHSGGVQPQHFGDGTRLSIL.